This T cell receptor beta chain originates from a study of CD8+ T cells in alopecia areata. Study-wide findings and caveats: Uncertainty about whether baseline CD8+ expansion is linked to response remains, with one nonresponder. In lesional scalp, particularly from alopecia totalis/universalis, clonality was higher than in normal scalp.

Stated treatment: oral pan-JAK inhibitor, 5-10 mg twice daily. Trimming left V 6 bases short and J 0 bases short, with 13 bases between. CDR1 and CDR2 (germline): MNHEY, SVGAGI. CDR3 length: 15 residues. Regarding this clone: Antigen specificity is unknown.

Following RNA extraction, reverse transcription yielded cDNA that acted as the sequencing template. The protocol was immunoSEQ multiplex PCR, while the TCRdb copy is restricted to in-frame clones and leaves out a portion. Of 110,000 to 150,000 clones listed, 86% were seen once; the top ten hold over 10%. The source was CD8+ T cells sorted from blood, collected at week 4, from a patient treated with tofacitinib. The clonotype was recovered from a human donor with alopecia areata. This chain joins TRBV6-5 and TRBJ2-3; perhaps TRBD2 as D (6 bases). Here the CDR3 reads CASSQGDFSTDTQYF. For the CDR3, the DNA is TGTGCCAGCAGCCAAGGGGACTTCAGCACAGATACGCAGTATTTT.